The clone carrying this T cell receptor beta chain was detected a few times. This sample was taken from a study of OX40 agonist ivuxolimab in advanced cancers. Here immunoSEQ multiplex PCR was the method, and the copy in TCRdb shows in-frame clones only, minus some. The repertoire includes 20,000 to 25,000 clones, more than 75% of them detected once, and 1.4% sits in the top ten. The germline gives CDR1 LGHNA, CDR2 YNFKEQ. V lost 5 bases, J lost 5 bases, and 11 bases stayed unmatched. There are 15 residues in the CDR3. The chain has TRBV4-2 and TRBJ2-5; 7 nucleotides line up with TRBD1. Sequenced material: CD4+ or CD8+ T cells sorted from blood, taken in a trial of the OX40 agonist ivuxolimab. The TCR was taken from an adult with an advanced solid tumor such as melanoma, head and neck, liver or kidney cancer. In DNA form, the CDR3 reads TGTGCCAGCAGCACCCGAAGGGGCAGGGGGGAGACCCAGTACTTC. Amino acid sequence: CASSTRRGRGETQYF.